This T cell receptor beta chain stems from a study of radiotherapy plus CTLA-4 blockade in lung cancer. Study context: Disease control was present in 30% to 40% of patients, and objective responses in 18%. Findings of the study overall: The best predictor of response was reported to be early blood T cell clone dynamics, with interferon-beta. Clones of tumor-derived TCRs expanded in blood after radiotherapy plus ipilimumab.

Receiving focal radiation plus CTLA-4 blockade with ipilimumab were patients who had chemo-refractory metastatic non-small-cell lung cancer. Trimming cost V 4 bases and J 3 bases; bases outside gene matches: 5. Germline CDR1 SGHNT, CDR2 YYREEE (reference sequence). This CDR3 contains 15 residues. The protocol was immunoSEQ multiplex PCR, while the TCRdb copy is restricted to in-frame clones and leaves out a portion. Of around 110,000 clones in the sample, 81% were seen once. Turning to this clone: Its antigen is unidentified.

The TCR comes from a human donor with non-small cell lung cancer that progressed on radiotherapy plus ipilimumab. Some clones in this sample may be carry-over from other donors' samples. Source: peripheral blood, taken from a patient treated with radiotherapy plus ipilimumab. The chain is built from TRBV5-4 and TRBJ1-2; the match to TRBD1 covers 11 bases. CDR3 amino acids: CASSKRTGGDYGYTF. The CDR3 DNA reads TGTGCCAGCAGCAAACGGACAGGGGGCGACTATGGCTACACCTTC. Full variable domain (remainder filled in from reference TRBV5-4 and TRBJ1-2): ETGVTQSPTHLIKTRGQQVTLRCSSQSGHNTVSWYQQALGQGPQFIFQYYREEENGRGNFPPRFSGLQFPNYSSELNVNALELDDSALYLCASSKRTGGDYGYTFGSGTRLTVV.